The rows below give T cell receptor beta chains drawn from one sample of a study of cytomegalovirus exposure and HLA in healthy donors. The table came from immunoSEQ multiplex PCR; TCRdb's copy has only in-frame clones and leaves some out. Of fewer than 150,000 clones listed, approximately 80% are singletons. Sequencing was performed on PBMCs. All receptors come from a man aged 40-49 years in good health and CMV-seronegative. Each CDR3 is given without its conserved first and last residue.

CDR3aa: ASSWTSGGRAYNEQF
v_gene: TRBV7-8
j_gene: TRBJ2-1

CDR3aa: ASSLGDRGYGYT
v_gene: TRBV13
j_gene: TRBJ1-2

CDR3aa: ASSSGDRGGRTGELF
v_gene: TRBV21-1
j_gene: TRBJ2-2

CDR3aa: AVGGPLIAEQY
v_gene: TRBV30
j_gene: TRBJ2-7

CDR3aa: ASSGQPNTEAF
v_gene: TRBV2
j_gene: TRBJ1-1

CDR3aa: SVEGLGGYEQY
v_gene: TRBV29-1
j_gene: TRBJ2-7

CDR3aa: ASSFGSGGEQF
v_gene: TRBV27
j_gene: TRBJ2-1

CDR3aa: ASSYGTGEAF
v_gene: TRBV6-5
j_gene: TRBJ1-1

CDR3aa: ASSVDQGAIYNEQF
v_gene: TRBV9
j_gene: TRBJ2-1

CDR3aa: ASSSASGRSYNEQF
v_gene: TRBV28
j_gene: TRBJ2-1

CDR3aa: ASSVEGANTGELF
v_gene: TRBV25-1
j_gene: TRBJ2-2

CDR3aa: ASSPTGISYEQY
v_gene: TRBV5-5
j_gene: TRBJ2-7

CDR3aa: ASEGEAPYEQY
v_gene: TRBV28
j_gene: TRBJ2-7

CDR3aa: ASSGRLAPGGYNEQF
v_gene: TRBV9
j_gene: TRBJ2-1

CDR3aa: ASSQGQSSYNSPLH
v_gene: TRBV5-1
j_gene: TRBJ1-6

CDR3aa: ASSQDSGSHNEQF
v_gene: TRBV5-4
j_gene: TRBJ2-1

CDR3aa: ASSPGTSVTGELF
v_gene: TRBV11-2
j_gene: TRBJ2-2

CDR3aa: ASSGQGSNQPQH
v_gene: TRBV2
j_gene: TRBJ1-5

CDR3aa: ASSPPGQGNEKLF
v_gene: TRBV28
j_gene: TRBJ1-4

CDR3aa: ASSLGRRVWGDTQY
v_gene: TRBV5-6
j_gene: TRBJ2-3

CDR3aa: ASSSTVGTGNTEAF
v_gene: TRBV5-1
j_gene: TRBJ1-1

CDR3aa: ASSYQTGGQYEQY
v_gene: TRBV6-5
j_gene: TRBJ2-7

CDR3aa: ASSLGGGEGYGYT
v_gene: TRBV7-8
j_gene: TRBJ1-2

CDR3aa: ASSVGSSYNEQF
v_gene: TRBV2
j_gene: TRBJ2-1

CDR3aa: ASSQETTGLYGYT
v_gene: TRBV4-1
j_gene: TRBJ1-2

CDR3aa: ASSIGQGYGYT
v_gene: TRBV28
j_gene: TRBJ1-2

CDR3aa: ATSREGRNTGELF
v_gene: TRBV15
j_gene: TRBJ2-2

CDR3aa: ASSPLGTGPRGYT
v_gene: TRBV4-1
j_gene: TRBJ1-2

CDR3aa: ASSSTGGTKETQY
v_gene: TRBV5-1
j_gene: TRBJ2-5

CDR3aa: ASSVQRGPYEQY
v_gene: TRBV6-1
j_gene: TRBJ2-7

CDR3aa: ASSLARGSGNQPQH
v_gene: TRBV5-6
j_gene: TRBJ1-5

CDR3aa: ASSLRQEAAYEQY
v_gene: TRBV27
j_gene: TRBJ2-7

CDR3aa: ASSLGFGLAGEQY
v_gene: TRBV5-4
j_gene: TRBJ2-7

CDR3aa: ASSFGTGNRGEQF
v_gene: TRBV6-6
j_gene: TRBJ2-1

CDR3aa: AWSVGGHISNQPQH
v_gene: TRBV30
j_gene: TRBJ1-5

CDR3aa: ASSPRGHSYEQY
v_gene: TRBV7-3
j_gene: TRBJ2-7

CDR3aa: ASSNQDRGQNEQY
v_gene: TRBV5-1
j_gene: TRBJ2-7

CDR3aa: ASSTTGFSTEAF
v_gene: TRBV19
j_gene: TRBJ1-1

CDR3aa: ASSLVVAGDYEQY
v_gene: TRBV5-1
j_gene: TRBJ2-7

CDR3aa: ASSDSLRNSPLH
v_gene: TRBV25-1
j_gene: TRBJ1-6

CDR3aa: ASSVYRDSYEQY
v_gene: TRBV6-1
j_gene: TRBJ2-7

CDR3aa: ASSLGGRTAYEQY
v_gene: TRBV5-4
j_gene: TRBJ2-7

CDR3aa: ASSEGGETQY
v_gene: TRBV2
j_gene: TRBJ2-5

CDR3aa: ASSLTANTEAF
v_gene: TRBV7-9
j_gene: TRBJ1-1

CDR3aa: ASSPSSGRKQF
v_gene: TRBV7-3
j_gene: TRBJ2-1

CDR3aa: ASRGPRIGQGSDGYT
v_gene: TRBV2
j_gene: TRBJ1-2

CDR3aa: ASSRTGSAEAF
v_gene: TRBV19
j_gene: TRBJ1-1

CDR3aa: ASSEWQGGYNEQF
v_gene: TRBV6-1
j_gene: TRBJ2-1

CDR3aa: ARSPPGTGEQPQH
v_gene: TRBV5-3
j_gene: TRBJ1-5

CDR3aa: ASRSGQGGMNTEAF
v_gene: TRBV19
j_gene: TRBJ1-1

CDR3aa: ASSDPSYTEAF
v_gene: TRBV2
j_gene: TRBJ1-1

CDR3aa: ASSVGDSGSWDEQF
v_gene: TRBV9
j_gene: TRBJ2-1

CDR3aa: ASSLSQGSNSPLH
v_gene: TRBV28
j_gene: TRBJ1-6

CDR3aa: ASSNRGIITEAF
v_gene: TRBV28
j_gene: TRBJ1-1

CDR3aa: ASDGTSGRAGSYNEQF
v_gene: TRBV7-2
j_gene: TRBJ2-1

CDR3aa: ASTLQGEGQPQH
v_gene: TRBV6-1
j_gene: TRBJ1-5

CDR3aa: ASSPGGEETQY
v_gene: TRBV9
j_gene: TRBJ2-5